What follows describes a single TCR beta chain. Between the trimmed V and J ends, which lost 5 bases and 4 bases, there was a span of 9 bases. This CDR3 contains 13 residues. The V gene's germline CDR1 is LNHDA and CDR2 SQIVND (reference sequence). This sample was included in a study of T cell changes during pregnancy in multiple sclerosis. The protocol was immunoSEQ multiplex PCR, while the TCRdb copy is restricted to in-frame clones and leaves out a portion. The table has approximately 88,000 clones, 90% to 95% seen once. The sequence came from a female donor with multiple sclerosis, enrolled in a pregnancy study. The sequences come from peripheral blood, collected in the first trimester of pregnancy. The chain has TRBV19 and TRBJ1-5; D not certain. CDR3 protein: CASSEIPNQPQHF. The CDR3 nucleotides read TGTGCCAGTAGTGAGATCCCTAATCAGCCCCAGCATTTT.